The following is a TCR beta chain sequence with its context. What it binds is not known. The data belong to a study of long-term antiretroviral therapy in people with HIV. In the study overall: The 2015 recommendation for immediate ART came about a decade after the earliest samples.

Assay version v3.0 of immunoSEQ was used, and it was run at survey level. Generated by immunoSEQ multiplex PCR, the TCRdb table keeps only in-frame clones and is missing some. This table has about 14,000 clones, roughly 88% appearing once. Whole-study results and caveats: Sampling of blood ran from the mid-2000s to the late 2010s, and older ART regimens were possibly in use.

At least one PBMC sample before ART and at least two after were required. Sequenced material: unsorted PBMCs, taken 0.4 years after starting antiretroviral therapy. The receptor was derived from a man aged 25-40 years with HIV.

DNA for the CDR3: TGTGCCAGCAGTTTATTCGGACCATCTAGCTCCTACAATGAGCAGTTCTTC. Amino acids: CASSLFGPSSSYNEQFF. The V gene is TRBV27, the J gene TRBJ2-1; no firm D call. CDR1 and CDR2 (germline): MNHEY, SMNVEV (reference sequence). V lost 1 base and J lost 0, with 13 bases in between. This CDR3 has 17 residues.